The 12 T cell receptor beta chains below were found in one sample sequenced in a study of T cells in Graves' hyperthyroidism and ophthalmopathy. TCR beta CDR3 regions were amplified from RNA. RT-PCR in the first round (using the HTBI primer set) targeted the TCR CDR3. TCRdb reprocessed the multiplex PCR reads with MiXCR, giving one entry per CDR3 protein. The table records roughly 550,000 distinct CDR3 sequences, more than 15% of them present only once. Sequencing used blood. All receptors derive from a woman aged 25-40 years with Graves' ophthalmopathy.

The sample holds many counts of this clonotype. One end of the junction does not line up with germline, which may come from a read error. The CDR3 region has the DNA TGTGCCAGCAGTGGCAGCCCCCGTAATAGCGGGAGGGCCACATATACGCAGTATTTT. It yields the protein CASSGSPRNSGRATYTQYF. This rearrangement joins TRBV2 to TRBJ2-3; the match to TRBD2 covers 11 bases. Germline V gene sequence: CDR1 SNHLY, CDR2 FYNNEI. The CDR3 totals 19 residues.

This clonotype was seen ten or more times. The chain recombines TRBV20-1 with TRBJ2-1; 9 bases fit TRBD2. Germline CDR1 reads DFQATT; CDR2 reads SNEGSKA (reference sequence). V gave up 5 bases and J gave up 5 bases; unmatched junction bases: 10. The CDR3 length is 15 residues. CDR3 nucleotide sequence: TGCAGTGCTGAATCCGGGACTAGCTACGACAATGAGCAGTTCTTC. As protein: CSAESGTSYDNEQFF.

This clonotype was detected a few times. Sequence at one end of the junction differs from germline and may be a read error. The rearrangement uses TRBV9 and TRBJ1-1; D remains ambiguous. CDR1 SGDLS and CDR2 YYNGEE come from the germline V gene. There are 17 residues in the CDR3. CDR3: CACSGSLGNDYRNEAFF. The CDR3 DNA reads as TGTGCCTGCAGCGGCTCCCTCGGGAATGACTACAGAAATGAAGCTTTCTTT.

The chain joins TRBV10-3 to TRBJ1-2; D is uncertain. V lost 6 bases and J 4 bases, leaving 15 bases between the germline ends. Germline CDR1 reads ENHRY; CDR2 reads SYGVKD. The CDR3 contains 14 residues. CDR3 loop: CAIRAMNGRYGYTF. Written as DNA, the CDR3 is TGTGCCATCAGAGCAATGAATGGCCGCTATGGCTACACCTTC.

This clonotype was seen many times. This chain links TRBV7-8 with TRBJ1-1; maybe TRBD1 (6 bases). This CDR3 region has 14 residues. Trimming shortened V by 1 base and J by 1 base, and 7 bases separated the two germline ends. The V gene's germline CDR1 is SGHVS and CDR2 FQNEAQ. The CDR3 DNA reads TGTGCCAGCAGCTTAGGGGGACAGAACACTGAAGCTTTCTTT. Protein sequence: CASSLGGQNTEAFF.

The CDR3 nucleotides read TGTGCCAGCAGGTCGAGCCTAGGGCCTAACTATGGCTACACCTTC. Encoded protein: CASRSSLGPNYGYTF. This chain uses TRBV12-3 or TRBV12-4 with TRBJ1-2; D is unclear. This CDR3 spans 15 amino acids. V lost 6 bases to trimming and J lost 0 bases, with 14 bases between them.

Details on this clonotype: Just one base apart from a much larger clone, this may be a read error. The chain is built from TRBV12-3 or TRBV12-4 and TRBJ1-3; D not certain. V was pared by 6 bases and J by 6 bases, with 3 bases between. This CDR3 is 10 amino acids long. CDR3 sequence: CASRLNTIYF. The CDR3 DNA sequence: TGTGCCAGCAGGCTAAACACCATATATTTT.

The V call is TRBV29-1, the J call TRBJ1-4; D is perhaps TRBD1 (5 bases). Trimming removed 3 bases from V and 3 bases from J, with 14 bases in between. The germline CDR1 and CDR2 sequences are SQVTM and ANQGSEA. This CDR3 has 15 amino acids. This CDR3 is CSVELTGVANEKLFF. In DNA, the CDR3 is TGCAGCGTTGAGTTAACGGGGGTGGCTAATGAAAAACTGTTTTTT. Full variable domain (remainder filled in from reference TRBV29-1 and TRBJ1-4): SAVISQKPSRDICQRGTSLTIQCQVDSQVTMMFWYRQQPGQSLTLIATANQGSEATYESGFVIDKFPISRPNLTFSTLTVSNMSPEDSSIYLCSVELTGVANEKLFFGSGTQLSVL.

The sample holds a few counts of this clonotype. The rearrangement uses TRBV4-3 and TRBJ2-3; tentatively, D is TRBD1 (6 bases). V was trimmed by 0 bases and J by 6 bases, leaving 13 bases between them. Looked up from germline, CDR1 is LGHNA and CDR2 is YSLEER. The CDR3 has 15 residues. DNA of the CDR3: TGCGCCAGCAGCCAAGAGGCACGACAGGAGGATACGCAGTATTTT. This translates into CASSQEARQEDTQYF.

This clonotype was detected ten times or more. The chain is built from TRBV6-1 and TRBJ2-2; the match to TRBD1 covers 8 bases. CDR1 MNHNS and CDR2 SASEGT come from the germline V gene. The J segment lost 1 base and the V segment lost 5 bases, leaving 6 bases of the junction unmatched. The CDR3 is 16 residues long. CDR3 sequence reads: CASSWTGRWNTGELFF. The CDR3 DNA reads as TGTGCCAGCAGTTGGACAGGGCGGTGGAACACCGGGGAGCTGTTTTTT.

This clonotype was seen many times. This sequence joins TRBV28 and TRBJ1-3; D perhaps matches TRBD1 (6 bases). Germline CDR1 is MDHEN and CDR2 is SYDVKM. With 8 bases removed from V and 0 bases from J, the gap between germline ends came to 11 bases. The CDR3 consists of 14 residues. CDR3: CASRQAYSGNTIYF. As DNA, the CDR3 is TGTGCCAGCCGACAGGCCTACTCTGGAAACACCATATATTTT.

V is TRBV19 and J is TRBJ2-3; 7 bases match TRBD2. This CDR3 spans 13 amino acids. Per germline, CDR1 LNHDA and CDR2 SQIVND (reference sequence). The ends lost 3 bases at V and 6 bases at J; junction bases unmatched: 3. Here the CDR3 reads CASSMGGVDTQYF. DNA of the CDR3: TGTGCCAGTAGTATGGGAGGGGTGGATACGCAGTATTTT.